This TCR beta chain was found in a study of T cell responses to AZD1222 COVID-19 vaccine. Study observations and caveats: Just a handful of AZD1222 recipients tested seropositive at baseline. An increase in Spike-specific TCR breadth and depth was observed after two AZD1222 doses. The peak T cell response came first, and repertoires were sampled only after it. With dominance at 160-218 and 743-854, vaccine-associated CD4 TCRs spanned spike.

This clone was recorded at least ten times. Antigen specificity is unknown. The protocol was immunoSEQ multiplex PCR, while the TCRdb copy is restricted to in-frame clones and leaves out a portion. The sample has 150,000 to 200,000 clones, about 90% seen once. The sample consisted of peripheral blood, taken on day 0 of MenACWY control vaccination. This TCR was recovered from an adult in good health.

The CDR3 DNA sequence: TGCGCCAGCAGAGGACAGGTTTTGAATGAGCAGTTCTTC. This encodes CASRGQVLNEQFF. The chain recombines TRBV10-2 with TRBJ2-1; 7 bases fit TRBD1. The CDR3 spans 13 residues. J was trimmed by 7 bases and V by 6 bases; bases with no gene match: 6. The germline V gene has CDR1 WSHSY and CDR2 SAAADI.